Given below is one T cell receptor (beta chain) in context. This CDR3 comprises 12 residues. Trimming stripped 11 bases from V and 5 bases from J, with 13 bases between. From germline, CDR1 is SEHNR and CDR2 FQNEAQ (reference sequence). The data were taken from a study of technical replicates of blood from a few donors. Sequencing was performed with immunoSEQ multiplex PCR; in TCRdb, only in-frame clones are kept and a portion is missing. The sample lists under 65,000 clones, around nine tenths occurring once. This chain connects TRBV7-9 to TRBJ2-1; maybe TRBD1 (5 bases). Input material: PBMCs. The sequence was obtained from a human donor in good health. Some clones in this sample may be carry-over from other donors' samples. The CDR3 DNA reads as TGTGCCGGGGCGGACGGTAACAATGAGCAGTTCTTC. This encodes CAGADGNNEQFF.